These T cell receptor beta chains were read from a single sample in a study of neurological immune-mediated disorders. TCRdb re-derived calls from the 5' RACE reads in MiXCR, one entry per CDR3 protein. The sample has roughly 4,000 distinct CDR3 sequences, less than 35% seen once. Sequences were obtained from CD8+ T cells from blood. The receptors derive from a man aged 50 to 59 with HTLV-1-associated myelopathy (HAM/TSP). Each CDR3 is given with its conserved first and last residue. Each record gives: J gene, V gene, CDR3 protein.

J gene: TRBJ1-1
V gene: TRBV25-1
CDR3 protein: CASSSPGRWEAFF

J gene: TRBJ2-3
V gene: TRBV4-2
CDR3 protein: CASLGAGLTPGDTQYF

J gene: TRBJ2-5
V gene: TRBV7-6
CDR3 protein: CASSFTGTVETQYF

J gene: TRBJ2-1
V gene: TRBV9
CDR3 protein: CASSPPLGGKDYNEQFF

J gene: TRBJ1-5
V gene: TRBV7-2
CDR3 protein: CASRKDRADQPQHF

J gene: TRBJ2-1
V gene: TRBV5-5
CDR3 protein: CASSVTPTGNEQFF

J gene: TRBJ2-3
V gene: TRBV19
CDR3 protein: CASSTGTSSTDTQYF

J gene: TRBJ2-7
V gene: TRBV19
CDR3 protein: CASSIGQGAYEQYF

J gene: TRBJ1-2
V gene: TRBV4-1
CDR3 protein: CASSQEDRAGYTF

J gene: TRBJ1-2
V gene: TRBV3-1
CDR3 protein: CASSQVGAVGYTF

J gene: TRBJ1-2
V gene: TRBV7-8
CDR3 protein: CASSDSYYGYTF

J gene: TRBJ1-5
V gene: TRBV7-8
CDR3 protein: CASSLANLGGTQHF

J gene: TRBJ1-2
V gene: TRBV27
CDR3 protein: CASSLTSMDYGYTF

J gene: NA
V gene: TRBV7-2
CDR3 protein: CASSLGVVGTGKETQYF

J gene: TRBJ2-3
V gene: TRBV18
CDR3 protein: CVSSPEREPDTQYF

J gene: TRBJ1-3
V gene: TRBV18
CDR3 protein: CASSPDRETGNTIYF

J gene: TRBJ2-3
V gene: TRBV20-1
CDR3 protein: CSARDTRMGDTQYF

J gene: TRBJ2-5
V gene: TRBV6-2/TRBV6-3
CDR3 protein: CASSSSKGAPFQETQYF